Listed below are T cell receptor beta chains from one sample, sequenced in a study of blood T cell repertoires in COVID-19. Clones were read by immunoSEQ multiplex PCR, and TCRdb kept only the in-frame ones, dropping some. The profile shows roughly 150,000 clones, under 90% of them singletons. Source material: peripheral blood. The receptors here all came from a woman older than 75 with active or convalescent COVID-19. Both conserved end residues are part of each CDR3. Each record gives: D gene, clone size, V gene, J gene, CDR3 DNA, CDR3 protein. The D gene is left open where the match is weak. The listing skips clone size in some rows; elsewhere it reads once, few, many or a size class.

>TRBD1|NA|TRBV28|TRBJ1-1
TGTGCCAGCAGTACGACAGGGCGAGCCACTGAAGCTTTCTTT
CASSTTGRATEAFF
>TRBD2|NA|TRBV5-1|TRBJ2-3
TGCGCCAGCAGCCTGGCTTGGGGGGGAAGTGCAGATACGCAGTATTTT
CASSLAWGGSADTQYF
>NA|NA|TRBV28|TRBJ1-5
TGTGCCAGCAGTTTATTGTCGGCAGGGAATCAGCCCCAGCATTTT
CASSLLSAGNQPQHF
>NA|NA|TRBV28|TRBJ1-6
TGTGCCAGCAGTTTAGCAGGGGATAATTCACCCCTCCACTTT
CASSLAGDNSPLHF
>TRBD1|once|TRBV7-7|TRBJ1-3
TGTGCCAGCAGCCGACAGGGGCCTGGCTCTGGAAACACCATATATTTT
CASSRQGPGSGNTIYF
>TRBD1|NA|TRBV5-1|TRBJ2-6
TGCGCCAGCAGCCCTTTCAAATCCACAGGGGCCTCTGGGGCCAACGTCCTGACTTTC
CASSPFKSTGASGANVLTF
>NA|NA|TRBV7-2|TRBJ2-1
TGTGCCAGCAGCTTAGTGGAGAATGAGCAGTTCTTC
CASSLVENEQFF
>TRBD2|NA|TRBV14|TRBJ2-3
TGTGCCAGCAGCCATAGAAGGACTGCTAGCGGGACCTCGGATACGCAGTATTTT
CASSHRRTASGTSDTQYF
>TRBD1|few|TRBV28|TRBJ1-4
TGTGCCAGCAGTGCAAGAGGGGGCGGTTTTAATGAAAAACTGTTTTTT
CASSARGGGFNEKLFF
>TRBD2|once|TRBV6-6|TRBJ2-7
TGTGCCAGCAGGTTAGCGGGAGAGATTTACGAGCAGTACTTC
CASRLAGEIYEQYF
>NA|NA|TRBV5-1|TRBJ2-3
TGCGCCAGCAGGGAGAACCCCACAGATACGCAGTATTTT
CASRENPTDTQYF
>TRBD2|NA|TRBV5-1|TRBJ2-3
TGCGCCAGCAGTCCGGGACTAGCGGGGACAGATACGCAGTATTTT
CASSPGLAGTDTQYF
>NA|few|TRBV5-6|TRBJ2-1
TGTGCCAGCAGCGGTGGGCTAGCGTCCTACAATGAGCAGTTCTTC
CASSGGLASYNEQFF
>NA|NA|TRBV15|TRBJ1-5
TGTGCCACCAGCAGAGGGCTCGTGAGGGACTCATTTTATAGCAATCAGCCCCAGCATTTT
CATSRGLVRDSFYSNQPQHF
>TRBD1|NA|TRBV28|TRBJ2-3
TGTGCCAGCAGTTTTGACAGGGAACGTGGCACAGATACGCAGTATTTT
CASSFDRERGTDTQYF
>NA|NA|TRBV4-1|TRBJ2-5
TGCGCCAGCAGCCAAGGGAACTACCGGAGGGGTAGGCAAGAGACCCAGTACTTC
CASSQGNYRRGRQETQYF
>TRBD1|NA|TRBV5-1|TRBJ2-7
TGCGCCAGCAGCTTGTGGTCGGGACAGGGACTCTACGAGCAGTACTTC
CASSLWSGQGLYEQYF
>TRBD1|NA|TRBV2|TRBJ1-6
TGTGCCAGCAGCGCACAGACAGGGCAAAATTCACCCCTCCACTTT
CASSAQTGQNSPLHF
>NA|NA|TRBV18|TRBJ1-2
TGTGCCAGCTCACCCGGGATGGATGGCTACACCTTC
CASSPGMDGYTF
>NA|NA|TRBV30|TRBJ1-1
TGTGCCTGGGACAGGCTGAACACTGAAGCTTTCTTT
CAWDRLNTEAFF
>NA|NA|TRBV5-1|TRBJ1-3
TGCGCCAGCAGCCCAACTTTGTCAGGGGGAAACACCATATATTTT
CASSPTLSGGNTIYF
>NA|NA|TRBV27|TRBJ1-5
TGTGCCAGCAGACCTCAGGGTTGGGGCAATCAGCCCCAGCATTTT
CASRPQGWGNQPQHF
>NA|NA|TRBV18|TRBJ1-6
TGTGCCAGCTCACCAGGTGGGGCTCCCGATTCACCCCTCCACTTT
CASSPGGAPDSPLHF
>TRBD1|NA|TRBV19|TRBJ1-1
TGTGCCAGTAGTATAGTAGGGCTGGGGACAGGCACCATGAACACTGAAGCTTTCTTT
CASSIVGLGTGTMNTEAFF
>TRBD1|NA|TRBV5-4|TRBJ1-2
TGTGCCAGCAGCTTACCTAACAGGGGTGGGAACTATGGCTACACCTTC
CASSLPNRGGNYGYTF
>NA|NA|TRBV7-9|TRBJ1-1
TGTGCCAGCAGCTTAGAGGATTGGCAGGGGTCATTCTTT
CASSLEDWQGSFF
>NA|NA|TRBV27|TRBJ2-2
TGTGCCAGCAGTTTTGAGGCCGGGGAGCTGTTTTTT
CASSFEAGELFF
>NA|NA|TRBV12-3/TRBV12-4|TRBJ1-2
TGTGCCAGCAGTTTAAGGTCGGGTTCTGGCTACACCTTC
CASSLRSGSGYTF